The rows below give T cell receptor beta chains drawn from one sample of a study of CD8+ T cells in alopecia areata. Profiling relied on immunoSEQ multiplex PCR, and the TCRdb table lists in-frame clones only, not all of them. The sample has 200,000 or so clones; around three fifths are singletons. This sample comprised CD4+ T cells sorted from blood, obtained at week 0. The receptors come from a human donor with alopecia areata. Each CDR3 is given with its conserved first and last residue. Fields, in order: V gene, D gene, CDR3 protein. The D gene is left open where the match is weak.

TRBV29-1	.	CSVRFVQGYEQYF
TRBV18	TRBD1	CASSRQGPEQYF
TRBV25-1	.	CASSGGAGESPLHF
TRBV7-2	TRBD2	CASSYGAGGSYEQYF
TRBV7-2	TRBD1	CASSSGQGTHSGANVLTF
TRBV2	.	CASKSSPLHF
TRBV10-2	TRBD2	CARPPRGRVAGSSYEQYF
TRBV25-1	TRBD1	CASSGTGANSPLHF
TRBV2	.	CASSMESNQPQHF
TRBV30	.	CAWSVQLNTGELFF
TRBV30	TRBD2	CAWVRGTSKYNEQFF
TRBV30	TRBD1	CAWDGGTVVRYTF
TRBV6-1	TRBD2	CASSDLAGGEDTQYF
TRBV5-1	.	CASSPGPAGEQYF
TRBV9	.	CASSADDRLGGYTF
TRBV29-1	.	CSVAGAAEAFF
TRBV4-1	.	CASSHSSAVNQDDEQFF
TRBV14	.	CASSQADSPSTDTQYF